This T cell receptor (beta chain) was observed in a study of tumour-infiltrating T cells in Burkitt lymphoma. Per the germline V gene, CDR1 is GTSNPN and CDR2 is SVGIG (reference sequence). The V end lost 5 bases, the J end lost 7 bases, and 11 bases lay between the germline ends. This CDR3 has 11 amino acids. Repertoires were generated with immunoSEQ multiplex PCR, while TCRdb's copy carries only in-frame clones and drops some. The table includes around 50,000 clones, roughly 30% detected once. This TCR was sampled from a human donor with Burkitt lymphoma. The chain links TRBV30 to TRBJ1-2, with D uncertain. The sample comprised tumor tissue. The CDR3 loop reads CAWWWRLGYTF. CDR3 DNA sequence: TGTGCCTGGTGGTGGCGCCTTGGCTACACCTTC. The full variable domain, in which reference TRBV30 and TRBJ1-2 provide the parts outside the CDR3, is SQTIHQWPATLVQPVGSPLSLECTVEGTSNPNLYWYRQAAGRGLQLLFYSVGIGQISSEVPQNLSASRPQDRQFILSSKKLLLSDSGFYLCAWWWRLGYTFGSGTRLTVV.